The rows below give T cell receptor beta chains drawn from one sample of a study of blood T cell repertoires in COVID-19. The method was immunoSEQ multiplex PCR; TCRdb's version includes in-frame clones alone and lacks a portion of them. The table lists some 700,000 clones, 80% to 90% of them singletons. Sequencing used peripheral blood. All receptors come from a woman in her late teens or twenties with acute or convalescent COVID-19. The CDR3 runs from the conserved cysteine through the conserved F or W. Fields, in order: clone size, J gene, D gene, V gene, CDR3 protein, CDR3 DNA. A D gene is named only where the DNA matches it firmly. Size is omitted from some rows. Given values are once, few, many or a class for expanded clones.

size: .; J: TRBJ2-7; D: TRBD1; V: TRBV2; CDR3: CASRGTGVYEQYF; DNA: TGTGCCAGCAGGGGGACAGGGGTTTACGAGCAGTACTTC
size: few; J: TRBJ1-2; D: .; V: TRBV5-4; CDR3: CASRGPGPKGYTF; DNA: TGTGCCAGCAGAGGGCCAGGGCCCAAAGGCTACACCTTC
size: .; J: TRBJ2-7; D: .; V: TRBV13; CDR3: CASTTSGGSDFYEQYF; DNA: TGTGCCAGCACTACAAGTGGGGGCTCGGATTTTTACGAGCAGTACTTC
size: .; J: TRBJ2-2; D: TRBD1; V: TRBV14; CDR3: CASSSRGHSGELFF; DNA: TGTGCCAGCAGCAGCAGGGGGCATTCCGGGGAGCTGTTTTTT
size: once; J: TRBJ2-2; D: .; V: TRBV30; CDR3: CAWSPRQGELFF; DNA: TGTGCCTGGAGTCCCCGACAGGGGGAGCTGTTTTTT
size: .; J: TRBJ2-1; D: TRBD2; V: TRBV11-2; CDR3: CASSARLAETYNEQFF; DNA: TGTGCCAGCAGCGCCAGACTAGCGGAAACCTACAATGAGCAGTTCTTC
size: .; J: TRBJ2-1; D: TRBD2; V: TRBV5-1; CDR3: CASSSSGGTYNEQFF; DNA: TGCGCCAGCAGTTCTAGCGGGGGGACCTACAATGAGCAGTTCTTC
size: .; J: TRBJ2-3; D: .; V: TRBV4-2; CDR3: CASSQSSTDTQYF; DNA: TGTGCCAGCAGCCAATCAAGCACAGATACGCAGTATTTT
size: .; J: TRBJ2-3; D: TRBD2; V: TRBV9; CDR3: CASSRGRGGRDTQYF; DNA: TGTGCCAGCAGCCGCGGGAGGGGGGGCAGAGATACGCAGTATTTT
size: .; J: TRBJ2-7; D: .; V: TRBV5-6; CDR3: CASSSGQYYEQYF; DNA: TGTGCCAGCAGCTCGGGACAATACTACGAGCAGTACTTC
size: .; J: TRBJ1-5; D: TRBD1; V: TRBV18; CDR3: CASSGQGPSNQPQHF; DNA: TGTGCCAGCTCAGGACAGGGTCCTAGCAATCAGCCCCAGCATTTT
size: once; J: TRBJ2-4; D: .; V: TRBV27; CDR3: CASSLAGHKNIQYF; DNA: TGTGCCAGCAGTTTAGCGGGGCACAAAAACATTCAGTACTTC
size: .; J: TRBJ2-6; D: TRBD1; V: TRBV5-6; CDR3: CASSPGTGSSGANVLTF; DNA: TGTGCCAGCAGCCCCGGGACAGGGAGCTCTGGGGCCAACGTCCTGACTTTC
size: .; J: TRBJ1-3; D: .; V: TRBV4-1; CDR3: CAISDSLSSNTIYF; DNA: TGCGCCATTTCGGACAGTCTAAGTAGCAACACCATATATTTT
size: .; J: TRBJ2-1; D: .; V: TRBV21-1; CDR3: CASSSQVGDRGNEQFF; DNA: TGTGCCAGCAGCAGTCAGGTCGGGGACAGGGGCAATGAGCAGTTCTTC
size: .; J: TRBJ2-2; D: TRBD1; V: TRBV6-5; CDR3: CASSFNRGDGTGELFF; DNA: TGTGCCAGCAGTTTCAACAGGGGAGATGGCACCGGGGAGCTGTTTTTT
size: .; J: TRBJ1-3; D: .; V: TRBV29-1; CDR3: CSVELDNSGNTIYF; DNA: TGCAGCGTTGAATTGGACAACTCTGGAAACACCATATATTTT
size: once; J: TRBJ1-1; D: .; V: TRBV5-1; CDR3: CASSSGHLNTEAFF; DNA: TGCGCCAGCAGCTCCGGACACCTGAACACTGAAGCTTTCTTT
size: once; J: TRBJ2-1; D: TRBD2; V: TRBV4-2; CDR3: CASSHGGGGSYNEQFF; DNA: TGTGCCAGCAGCCATGGCGGGGGGGGCTCCTACAATGAGCAGTTCTTC
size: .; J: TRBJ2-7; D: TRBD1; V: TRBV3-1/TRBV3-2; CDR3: CASSPGQGWTYEQYF; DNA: TGTGCCAGCAGCCCAGGACAGGGGTGGACCTACGAGCAGTACTTC
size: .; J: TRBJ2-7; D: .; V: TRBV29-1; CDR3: CSVEQGPRSYEQYF; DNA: TGCAGCGTTGAACAGGGGCCCCGCTCCTACGAGCAGTACTTC
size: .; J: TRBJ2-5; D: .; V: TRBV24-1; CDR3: CATSDPTDRGGETQYF; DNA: TGTGCCACCAGTGACCCGACCGACAGAGGCGGAGAGACCCAGTACTTC
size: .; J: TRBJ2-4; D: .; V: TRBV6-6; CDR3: CASTPQASKNIQYF; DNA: TGTGCCAGCACCCCTCAGGCCAGCAAAAACATTCAGTACTTC
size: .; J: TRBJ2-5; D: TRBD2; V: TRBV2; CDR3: CASTFAGGYQETQYF; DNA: TGTGCCAGCACCTTTGCGGGGGGCTACCAAGAGACCCAGTACTTC
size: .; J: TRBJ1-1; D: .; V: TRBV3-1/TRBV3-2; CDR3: CASSRTENTEAFF; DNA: TGTGCCAGCAGCCGTACAGAGAACACTGAAGCTTTCTTT
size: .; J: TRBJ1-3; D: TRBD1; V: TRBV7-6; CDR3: CASSLAPQTGKGNTIYF; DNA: TGTGCCAGCAGCTTAGCCCCCCAGACAGGGAAAGGAAACACCATATATTTT
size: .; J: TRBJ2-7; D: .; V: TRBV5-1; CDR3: CASSPKSYPEGLEQYF; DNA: TGCGCCAGCAGCCCGAAATCGTATCCGGAGGGCCTCGAGCAGTACTTC
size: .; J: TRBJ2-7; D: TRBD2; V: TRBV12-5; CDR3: CASGLAVLAGGTYEQYF; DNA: TGTGCTAGTGGTTTGGCCGTACTAGCGGGGGGAACCTACGAGCAGTACTTC
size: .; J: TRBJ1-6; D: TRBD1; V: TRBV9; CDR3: CASSWTGGYSPLHF; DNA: TGTGCCAGCAGTTGGACAGGGGGTTATTCACCCCTCCACTTT
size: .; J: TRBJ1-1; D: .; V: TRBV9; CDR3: CASSVDGRLMNTEAFF; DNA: TGTGCCAGCAGCGTGGATGGGAGGTTGATGAACACTGAAGCTTTCTTT
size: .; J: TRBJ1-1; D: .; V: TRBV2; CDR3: CARQQGSGTEAFF; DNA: TGTGCCAGACAACAGGGATCGGGCACTGAAGCTTTCTTT
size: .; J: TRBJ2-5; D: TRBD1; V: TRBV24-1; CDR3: CATSDIGTEETQYF; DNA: TGTGCCACCAGTGACATCGGGACAGAAGAGACCCAGTACTTC